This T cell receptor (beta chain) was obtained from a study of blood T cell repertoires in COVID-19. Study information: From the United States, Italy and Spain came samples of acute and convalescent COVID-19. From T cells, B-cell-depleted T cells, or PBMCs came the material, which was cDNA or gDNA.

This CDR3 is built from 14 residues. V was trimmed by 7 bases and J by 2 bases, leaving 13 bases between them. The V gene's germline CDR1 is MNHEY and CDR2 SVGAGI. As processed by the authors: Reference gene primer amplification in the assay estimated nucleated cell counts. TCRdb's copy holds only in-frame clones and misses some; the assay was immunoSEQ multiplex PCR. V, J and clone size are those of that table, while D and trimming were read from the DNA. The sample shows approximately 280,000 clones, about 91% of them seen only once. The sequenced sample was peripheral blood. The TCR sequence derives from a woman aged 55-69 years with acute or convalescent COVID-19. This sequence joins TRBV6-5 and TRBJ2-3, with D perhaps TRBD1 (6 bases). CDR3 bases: TGTGCCAGCAAGAGGAGACAGGCCACAGATACGCAGTATTTT. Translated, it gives CASKRRQATDTQYF.